These 25 T cell receptor beta chains were all obtained from the same sample, sequenced in a study of PD-1 blockade in classical Hodgkin lymphoma. Sequencing was performed with immunoSEQ multiplex PCR; in TCRdb, only in-frame clones are kept and a portion is missing. The sample holds roughly 12,000 clones, approximately 72% seen once. Relapses following autologous stem cell transplantation were seen in all patients, with brentuximab vedotin exposure varying. Sequences were derived from peripheral blood mononuclear cells (PBMCs), sampled at baseline. Receptors originate from a human donor with classical Hodgkin lymphoma.

This clone was counted between two and nine times. CDR3 sequence (DNA): TGTGCCAGTAGTATACCCAGGGCTAGCACAGATACGCAGTATTTT. This gives the protein CASSIPRASTDTQYF. V and J are TRBV19 and TRBJ2-3; tentative D call: TRBD1 (5 bases). CDR3 length equals 15 residues. The germline V and J ends were trimmed by 2 bases and 0 bases, with 9 bases remaining between them. The germline V gene encodes CDR1 LNHDA and CDR2 SQIVND (reference sequence).

The sample holds a few counts of this clone. The chain couples TRBV28 to TRBJ1-6; D not resolved. Trimming stripped 3 bases from V and 7 bases from J, with 10 bases between. CDR3 length: 14 residues. In germline, CDR1 is MDHEN, CDR2 SYDVKM. The CDR3 here is CASSLPYTNSPLHF. The DNA for the CDR3 is TGTGCCAGCAGTTTGCCATACACGAATTCACCCCTCCACTTT.

The rearrangement links TRBV7-9 to TRBJ2-1; the D is unclear. Germline V gives CDR1 SEHNR, CDR2 FQNEAQ (reference sequence). Trimming cost V 5 bases and J 0 bases, with 11 bases left between them. The CDR3 spans 15 residues. In nucleotides, the CDR3 is TGTGCCAGCAGCCCCCAGTACGACTCCTACAATGAGCAGTTCTTC. Its protein is CASSPQYDSYNEQFF.

In this sample, this clone turned up once. The chain employs TRBV27 and TRBJ1-1; perhaps TRBD1 as D (6 bases). Per the germline V gene, CDR1 is MNHEY and CDR2 is SMNVEV (reference sequence). With 3 bases removed from V and 0 bases from J, the gap between germline ends came to 11 bases. This CDR3 has 15 residues. CDR3 DNA sequence: TGTGCCAGCAGTTTCTCGAGACAGGTGAACACTGAAGCTTTCTTT. The encoded protein is CASSFSRQVNTEAFF.

V usage is TRBV27 and J usage is TRBJ1-5; maybe TRBD1 (6 bases). CDR3 size: 15 residues. V was pared by 5 bases and J by 7 bases, with 18 bases between. Germline V gene data show CDR1 as MNHEY and CDR2 as SMNVEV (reference sequence). The CDR3: CASSIDRSVGQPQHF. The CDR3 DNA is TGTGCCAGCAGTATCGACAGGTCGGTAGGCCAGCCCCAGCATTTT.

The chain has TRBV19 and TRBJ1-2; possibly TRBD1 for D (6 bases). The CDR3 has 15 residues. Germline CDR1 reads LNHDA; CDR2 reads SQIVND (reference sequence). Trimming removed 6 bases at V and 2 bases at J, with 16 bases between. This chain's CDR3 is CASRPRRGLNYGYTF. The CDR3 coding sequence is TGTGCCAGTAGGCCCCGCAGGGGACTGAACTATGGCTACACCTTC.

This clone was picked up a small number of times. V and J are TRBV28 and TRBJ1-4; D remains unclear. Germline V lookup: CDR1 MDHEN, CDR2 SYDVKM. V lost 1 base and J 8 bases, leaving 14 bases between the germline ends. The CDR3 spans 15 residues. This CDR3 is CASSLLGNRDEKLFF. The CDR3, as DNA: TGTGCCAGCAGTTTATTAGGGAACAGAGACGAAAAACTGTTTTTT.

The sample holds a few counts of this clone. The junction and the germline gene differ at one end; a read error may be behind it. V and J are TRBV7-7 and TRBJ2-7; 9 nucleotides agree with TRBD1. CDR1 and CDR2 from the germline V gene are SSHAT and FNYEAQ (reference sequence). The CDR3 is 15 residues long. The CDR3 region has the DNA TGTGCTAGCAGCTTTTTGACCCGGGACAGGGACGAGCAGTACTTC. Protein product: CASSFLTRDRDEQYF.

In its sample, this clone was seen once. The chain carries TRBV7-8 and TRBJ1-1; no clear D gene. Trimming cost V 2 bases and J 4 bases, with 11 bases left between them. This CDR3 is 14 amino acids long. The germline CDR1 and CDR2 sequences are SGHVS and FQNEAQ. CDR3 sequence: CASSLMGEVTEAFF. The CDR3 DNA reads TGTGCCAGCAGCTTAATGGGAGAGGTCACTGAAGCTTTCTTT.

In this sample, this clone is medium-sized. The rearrangement links TRBV11-2 to TRBJ1-1; a weak D match, TRBD1 (6 bases). This CDR3 comprises 13 residues. V was cut by 7 bases and J by 5 bases, with 14 bases left in between. CDR1 SGHAT and CDR2 FQNNGV come from the germline V gene. CDR3 bases: TGTGCCAGCAATATAGGGGGGGTGACTGAAGCTTTCTTT. Its translation: CASNIGGVTEAFF.

The genes are TRBV6-4 and TRBJ2-5; 7 nucleotides agree with TRBD1. Germline CDR1 reads MRHNA; CDR2 reads SNTAGT. The CDR3 length is 13 residues. The V segment lost 3 bases and the J segment 4 bases; nucleotides outside the gene matches: 2. The CDR3 DNA reads as TGTGCCAGCAGTGAAAACAGGGGAGAGACCCAGTACTTC. Amino acid sequence: CASSENRGETQYF.

The V and J genes are TRBV6-1 and TRBJ1-3; D is unclear. The V and J ends lost 1 base and 4 bases respectively, with 5 bases between them. The CDR3 has 13 amino acids. Germline V lookup: CDR1 MNHNS, CDR2 SASEGT. The CDR3 loop reads CASSEVWGNTIYF. CDR3 coding DNA: TGTGCCAGCAGTGAAGTTTGGGGAAACACCATATATTTT.

The V and J genes are TRBV7-6 and TRBJ1-4, with TRBD1 matching over 10 bases. V shed 5 bases, J shed 12 bases, and the junction held 6 bases outside the gene matches. Germline CDR1 SGHVS, CDR2 FNYEAQ. CDR3 length equals 13 residues. CDR3 bases: TGTGCCAGCAGCCAGGGACAGGGGAGGGAACTGTTTTTT. It is translated as CASSQGQGRELFF.

This chain connects TRBV6-1 to TRBJ2-2; D may be TRBD2 (6 bases). V lost 8 bases and J lost 5, with 15 bases in between. The CDR3 totals 14 residues. CDR1 is MNHNS and CDR2 is SASEGT in the germline V gene. CDR3 nucleotides: TGTGCCAGCGGAGGGACTCTTCGGACCGGGGAGCTGTTTTTT. Translation: CASGGTLRTGELFF.

This clone was found once. This sequence joins TRBV23-1 and TRBJ1-2, with D hard to call. TRBV23-1 carries the ORF label, with uncertain function. This CDR3 spans 14 amino acids. V gave up 8 bases and J gave up 4 bases, with 17 bases separating them. The CDR3 region has the DNA TGCGCCAGCCCTTTGACCTGTCCCTTCTATGGCTACACCTTC. This codes for CASPLTCPFYGYTF.

The CDR3 bases are TGTGCCAGCAGCTCGGCGAGGAACACTGAAGCTTTCTTT. It yields the protein CASSSARNTEAFF. The rearrangement joins TRBV5-4 to TRBJ1-1, with D hard to call. Per germline, CDR1 SGHNT and CDR2 YYREEE (reference sequence). The V end was cut by 3 bases, the J end by 1 base, with 7 bases between. The CDR3 covers 13 residues.

This rearrangement joins TRBV9 to TRBJ2-2; tentatively, D is TRBD2 (6 bases). Looked up from germline, CDR1 is SGDLS and CDR2 is YYNGEE. There are 16 residues in the CDR3. The V gene lost 1 base and the J gene lost 0 bases, with 10 bases spanning the gap. DNA for the CDR3: TGTGCCAGCAGCGTAAGTGGGACTTCGAACACCGGGGAGCTGTTTTTT. This codes for CASSVSGTSNTGELFF.

This clone rates as medium-sized (0.01 to 0.1%). The chain has TRBV28 and TRBJ2-7; no reliable D call. V dropped 5 bases and J dropped 0 bases, with 17 bases sitting between them. CDR1 and CDR2 from the germline V gene are MDHEN and SYDVKM. The CDR3 covers 16 residues. The CDR3 protein is CASSTAWSVSSYEQYF. DNA for the CDR3: TGTGCCAGCAGTACCGCCTGGTCAGTGAGCTCCTACGAGCAGTACTTC.

The chain joins TRBV7-2 to TRBJ1-3; D may be TRBD1 (6 bases). The CDR3 totals 17 residues. V lost 0 bases to trimming and J lost 4 bases, with 16 bases between them. Germline-derived CDR1 and CDR2 are SGHTA and FQGNSA. The CDR3 reads CASSLASSGGGGNTIYF. DNA for the CDR3: TGTGCCAGCAGCTTAGCTTCCAGCGGGGGGGGCGGAAACACCATATATTTT.

A word on this clone: The sample has other DNA sequences that encode this CDR3 too. The rearrangement uses TRBV4-3 and TRBJ1-2; possible D gene TRBD1, 5 bases. The V end was cut by 0 bases, the J end by 5 bases, with 10 bases between. Germline V gene sequence: CDR1 LGHNA, CDR2 YSLEER. The CDR3 is made up of 14 amino acids. CDR3 protein: CASSQDRGTYGYTF. The DNA of the CDR3 is TGCGCCAGCAGCCAAGATCGAGGGACTTATGGCTACACCTTC.

The chain links TRBV7-2 to TRBJ2-2; 9 positions agree with TRBD2. The J segment lost 6 bases and the V segment lost 1 base, leaving 6 bases of the junction unmatched. Germline CDR1 is SGHTA and CDR2 is FQGNSA. The CDR3 contains 16 residues. This CDR3 is CASSLEGGGAAGELFF. For the CDR3, the DNA is TGTGCCAGCAGCTTAGAGGGCGGGGGGGCCGCCGGGGAGCTGTTTTTT.

This clone turned up a few times. In DNA form, the CDR3 reads TGTGCCACTTCAGGAGGTTGGGATGAGCAGTTCTTC. As protein: CATSGGWDEQFF. This chain links TRBV15 with TRBJ2-1; D may be TRBD2 (5 bases). The CDR3 is 12 residues long. Trimming removed 9 bases from V and 8 bases from J, with 14 bases in between. The germline gives CDR1 LNHNV, CDR2 YYDKDF (reference sequence).

This chain uses TRBV7-9 with TRBJ1-1; no reliable D call. The CDR3 consists of 16 residues. V lost 5 bases to trimming and J lost 1 base, with 17 bases between them. Germline V gene data show CDR1 as SEHNR and CDR2 as FQNEAQ (reference sequence). The CDR3 DNA reads as TGTGCCAGCAGCCCTACCCTTAACTCGGGGAACACTGAAGCTTTCTTT. Its translation is CASSPTLNSGNTEAFF.

This sequence joins TRBV27 and TRBJ2-1, with no clear D. Trimming removed 6 bases at V and 2 bases at J, with 17 bases between. Germline CDR1 is MNHEY and CDR2 is SMNVEV (reference sequence). The CDR3 runs 16 residues. The DNA of the CDR3 is TGTGCCAGCAGACCGGAGATTGTCCTACCCTACAATGAGCAGTTCTTC. Amino acids: CASRPEIVLPYNEQFF.

The chain carries TRBV9 and TRBJ2-7, with TRBD2 matching over 8 bases. The V gene end was trimmed by 4 bases and the J gene end by 2 bases; junction bases not matched to a gene: 5. The CDR3 spans 14 residues. From germline, CDR1 is SGDLS and CDR2 YYNGEE. CDR3 sequence: CASSPRLAPYEQYF. The CDR3 coding sequence is TGTGCCAGCAGCCCCCGACTAGCGCCCTACGAGCAGTACTTC.